The entry below gives a single T cell receptor (beta chain) sequence along with its context. Measured with immunoSEQ multiplex PCR; TCRdb has only the in-frame clones, and not every one. The sample lists approximately 2.1 million clones, approximately 93% occurring once. The data derive from a study of shared clonotypes between healthy human individuals. CDR1 is SGHRS, CDR2 YFSETQ, per germline. CDR3 length: 13 amino acids. Trimming stripped 5 bases from V and 6 bases from J, with 12 bases between. Both subsets, CD45RA+ naive and CD45RA-negative memory, were split from the CD4+ cells. Material for sequencing was naive CD4+ T cells from PBMCs. Subset in this sample: CD45RA+ positively selected. This sequence originates from a man in his late teens or twenties in good health. Some clones in this sample may be carry-over from other donors' samples. This chain joins TRBV5-1 and TRBJ2-1; D uncertain. The CDR3 loop is CASSGGQLNEQFF. The CDR3 DNA sequence: TGCGCCAGCAGTGGTGGTCAGCTCAATGAGCAGTTCTTC.